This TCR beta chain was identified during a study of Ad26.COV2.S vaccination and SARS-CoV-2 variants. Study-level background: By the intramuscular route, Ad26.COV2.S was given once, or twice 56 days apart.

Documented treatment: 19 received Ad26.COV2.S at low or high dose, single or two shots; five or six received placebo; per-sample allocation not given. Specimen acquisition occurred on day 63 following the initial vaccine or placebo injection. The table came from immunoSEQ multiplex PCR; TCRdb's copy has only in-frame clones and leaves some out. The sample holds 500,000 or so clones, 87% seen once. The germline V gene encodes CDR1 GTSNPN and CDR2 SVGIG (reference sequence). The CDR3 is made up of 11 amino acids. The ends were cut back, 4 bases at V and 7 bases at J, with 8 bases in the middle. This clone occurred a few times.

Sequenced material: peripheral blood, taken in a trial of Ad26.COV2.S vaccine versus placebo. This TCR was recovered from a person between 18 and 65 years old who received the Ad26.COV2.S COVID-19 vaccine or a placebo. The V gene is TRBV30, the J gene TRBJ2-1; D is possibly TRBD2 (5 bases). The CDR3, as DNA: TGTGCCTGGACTAGAGGGAATGAGCAGTTCTTC. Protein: CAWTRGNEQFF.